This record looks at one TCR beta chain sequence and its context. Time point: peripheral blood 6 weeks after treatment start. There were between 1 and 8 samples from each patient, taken pretreatment and on-treatment. Trimming stripped 8 bases from V and 1 base from J, with 24 bases between. This CDR3 contains 18 residues. Germline V gene lookup returns CDR1 PRHDT and CDR2 FYEKMQ (reference sequence). Templates that were synthetic TCR analogs were spiked into each PCR. This table comes from immunoSEQ multiplex PCR, and its TCRdb copy is limited to in-frame clones, with some not included. The repertoire holds about 50,000 clones, with about 85% as singletons. This sample was included in a study of PD-L1 blockade in urothelial cancer.

The receptor's source is a man over 45 with urothelial cancer. This chain connects TRBV13 to TRBJ1-3; D might be TRBD1 (5 bases). The source was PBMCs, collected around atezolizumab (anti-PD-L1) treatment. CDR3 sequence (DNA): TGTGCCAGCCGAAAATATGGACGGGGGGAATCGTCTGGAAACACCATATATTTT. This sequence encodes CASRKYGRGESSGNTIYF.